The TCR beta chain described here comes from a study of response to subunit inactivated influenza vaccine. Study-wide findings and caveats: Researchers suggested that each seasonal influenza vaccination recruits few new T cells.

About this clonotype itself: Antigen unknown.

The germline V gene encodes CDR1 LGHDT and CDR2 YNNKEL (reference sequence). The CDR3 covers 12 residues. Trimming removed 3 bases from V and 10 bases from J, with 10 bases in between. One entry per CDR3 protein, called by TCRdb with MiXCR from the RT-PCR reads. The sample shows 500,000 to 600,000 distinct CDR3 sequences, 10% to 15% of them seen only once. The TCR sequence derives from a man in his fifties who received an inactivated influenza vaccine. The sample was PBMCs from blood, taken about 40 days after vaccination. This chain joins TRBV3-1 and TRBJ2-1; D is ambiguous. In DNA form, the CDR3 reads TGTGCCAGCAGCCAGTCGGGCAAAGAGCAGTTCTTC. Protein: CASSQSGKEQFF.